What follows is one TCR beta chain and its context. The sample holds other DNA sequences that translate to the same CDR3. Clones were sequenced by immunoSEQ multiplex PCR, and TCRdb holds only the in-frame ones, with some missing. Among about 390,000 clones listed, about 90% were seen once. This sample was taken from a study of Ad26.COV2.S vaccination and SARS-CoV-2 variants. This sample's treatment: approximately 18 received Ad26.COV2.S at low or high dose, single or two shots; 5 received placebo; per-sample allocation not given. The samples were gathered on day 63 after the first injection of vaccine or placebo. The germline gives CDR1 MNHEY, CDR2 SMNVEV (reference sequence). V was cut by 0 bases and J by 1 base, with 6 bases left in between. The CDR3 is 14 residues long.

The sequence was obtained from a person between 18 and 65 years old who received the Ad26.COV2.S COVID-19 vaccine or a placebo. The chain is built from TRBV27 and TRBJ1-2; D is undetermined. Sequenced material: peripheral blood, taken in a trial of Ad26.COV2.S vaccine versus placebo. CDR3 in amino acids: CASSLSAGNYGYTF. In DNA form, the CDR3 reads TGTGCCAGCAGTTTATCTGCGGGTAACTATGGCTACACCTTC.